This T cell receptor (beta chain) derives from a study of cytomegalovirus exposure and HLA in healthy donors. Findings of the study overall: As was reported, the classifier diagnosed cytomegalovirus status with high specificity and sensitivity. It was approximately 170 TCR beta chains that were listed as cytomegalovirus-associated. It was only CMV serostatus that was available as immune exposure information.

The primer mix had 60 Vbeta and 13 Jbeta primers. Generated by immunoSEQ multiplex PCR, the TCRdb table keeps only in-frame clones and is missing some. This sample has about 160,000 clones; 75% to 85% occur once, and the top ten carry about 1.9%. Turning to this clone: Its specificity is not known.

Input material: PBMCs. The sequence came from a woman aged 18-35 years in good health and CMV-seronegative.

The CDR3 protein is CASRGQGTSGANVLTF. The CDR3 DNA is TGTGCCAGCAGGGGACAGGGGACATCTGGGGCCAACGTCCTGACTTTC. V and J are TRBV9 and TRBJ2-6; 10 bases map to TRBD1. The CDR3 sequence is 16 residues long. CDR1 and CDR2 (germline): SGDLS, YYNGEE. V shed 5 bases and J 1 base; nucleotides not matched to a gene: 3.